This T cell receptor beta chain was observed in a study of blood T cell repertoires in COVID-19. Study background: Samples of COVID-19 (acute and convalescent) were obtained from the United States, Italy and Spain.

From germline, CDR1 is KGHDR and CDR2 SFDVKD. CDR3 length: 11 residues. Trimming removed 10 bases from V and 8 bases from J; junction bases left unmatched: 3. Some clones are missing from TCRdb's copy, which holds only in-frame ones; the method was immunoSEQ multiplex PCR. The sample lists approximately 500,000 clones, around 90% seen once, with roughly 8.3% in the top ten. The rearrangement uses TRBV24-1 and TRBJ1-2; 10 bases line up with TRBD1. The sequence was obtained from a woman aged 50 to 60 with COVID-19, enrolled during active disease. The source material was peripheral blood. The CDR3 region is CATGQGGGYTF. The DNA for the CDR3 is TGTGCCACAGGACAGGGGGGAGGCTACACCTTC.